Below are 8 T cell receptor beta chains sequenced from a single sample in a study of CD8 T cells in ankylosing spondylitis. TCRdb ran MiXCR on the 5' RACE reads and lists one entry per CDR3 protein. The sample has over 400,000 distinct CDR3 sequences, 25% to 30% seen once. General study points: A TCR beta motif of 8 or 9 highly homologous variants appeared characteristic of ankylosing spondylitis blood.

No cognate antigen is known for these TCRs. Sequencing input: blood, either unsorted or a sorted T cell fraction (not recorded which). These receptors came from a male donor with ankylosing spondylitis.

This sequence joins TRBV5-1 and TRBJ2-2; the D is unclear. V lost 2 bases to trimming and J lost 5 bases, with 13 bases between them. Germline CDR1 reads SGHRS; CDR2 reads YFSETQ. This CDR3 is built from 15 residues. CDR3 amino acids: CASSLQQIRTGELFF. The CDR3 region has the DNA TGCGCCAGCAGCTTACAGCAGATAAGGACCGGGGAGCTGTTTTTT.

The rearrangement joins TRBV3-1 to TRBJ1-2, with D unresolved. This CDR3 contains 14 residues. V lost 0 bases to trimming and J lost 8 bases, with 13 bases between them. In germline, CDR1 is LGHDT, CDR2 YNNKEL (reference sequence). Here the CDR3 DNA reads TGTGCCAGCAGCCAAGATAGCAGTGTAAGGGGCTACACCTTC. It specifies CASSQDSSVRGYTF. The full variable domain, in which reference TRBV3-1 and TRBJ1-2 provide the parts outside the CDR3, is DTAVSQTPKYLVTQMGNDKSIKCEQNLGHDTMYWYKQDSKKFLKIMFSYNNKELIINETVPNRFSPKSPDKAHLNLHINSLELGDSAVYFCASSQDSSVRGYTFGSGTRLTVV.

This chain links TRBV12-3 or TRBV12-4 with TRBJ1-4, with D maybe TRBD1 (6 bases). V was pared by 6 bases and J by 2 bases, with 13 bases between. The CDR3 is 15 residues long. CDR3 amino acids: CASRGQGTTNEKLFF. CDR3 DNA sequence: TGTGCCAGCAGGGGGCAGGGGACCACTAATGAAAAACTGTTTTTT.

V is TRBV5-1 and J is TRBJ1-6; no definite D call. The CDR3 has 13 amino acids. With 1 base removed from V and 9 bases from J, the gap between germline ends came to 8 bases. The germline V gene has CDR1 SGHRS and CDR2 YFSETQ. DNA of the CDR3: TGCGCCAGCAGCTTGAACGACGCTTCACCCCTCCACTTT. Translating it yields CASSLNDASPLHF.

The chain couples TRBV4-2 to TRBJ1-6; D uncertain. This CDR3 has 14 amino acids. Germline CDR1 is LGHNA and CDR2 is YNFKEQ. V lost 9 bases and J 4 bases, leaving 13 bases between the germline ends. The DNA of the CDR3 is TGTGCCAGTACCCCCGGCCTTTATAATTCACCCCTCCACTTT. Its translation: CASTPGLYNSPLHF.

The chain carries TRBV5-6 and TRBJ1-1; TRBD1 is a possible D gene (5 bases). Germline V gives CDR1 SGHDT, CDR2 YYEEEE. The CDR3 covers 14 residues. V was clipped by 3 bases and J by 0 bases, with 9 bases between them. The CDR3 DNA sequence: TGTGCCAGCAGCTGGAGGGGTATGAACACTGAAGCTTTCTTT. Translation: CASSWRGMNTEAFF.

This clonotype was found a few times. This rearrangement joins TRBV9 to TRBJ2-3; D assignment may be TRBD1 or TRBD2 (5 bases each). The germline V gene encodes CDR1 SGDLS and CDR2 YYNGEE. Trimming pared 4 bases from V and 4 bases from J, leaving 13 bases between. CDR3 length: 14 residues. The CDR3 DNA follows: TGTGCCAGCAGCCCCGAGGGGCCCCCAGATACGCAGTATTTT. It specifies CASSPEGPPDTQYF. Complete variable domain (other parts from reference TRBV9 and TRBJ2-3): DSGVTQTPKHLITATGQRVTLRCSPRSGDLSVYWYQQSLDQGLQFLIQYYNGEERAKGNILERFSAQQFPDLHSELNLSSLELGDSALYFCASSPEGPPDTQYFGPGTRLTVL.

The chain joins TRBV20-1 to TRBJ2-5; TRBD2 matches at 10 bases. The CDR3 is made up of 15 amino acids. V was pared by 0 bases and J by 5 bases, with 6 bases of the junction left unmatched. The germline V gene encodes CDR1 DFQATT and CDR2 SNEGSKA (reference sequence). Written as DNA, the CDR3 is TGCAGTGCTAGAGATGCTCTAGCGGGAGTGGAGACCCAGTACTTC. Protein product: CSARDALAGVETQYF.